This passage covers 14 T cell receptor beta chains from one sample sequenced in a study of human T cells and chemical hapten exposure. MiXCR was run by TCRdb on the RACE reads, yielding one entry per CDR3 protein. Among some 77,000 distinct CDR3 sequences listed, around 9.4% were seen once. The time point denotes: healthy volunteer bleed at 6 weeks. Total RNA was isolated from unfractionated whole blood. The specimen was whole blood. Source of these receptors: a female donor in good health. Some clones in this sample may be carry-over from other donors' samples.

The gene calls are TRBV6-4 and TRBJ1-1; D uncertain. Trimming stripped 2 bases from V and 4 bases from J, with 8 bases between. The CDR3 sequence is 13 residues long. CDR1 is MRHNA and CDR2 is SNTAGT in the germline V gene. CDR3 DNA: TGTGCCAGCAGTGACAGGTTAGGCACTGAAGCTTTCTTT. Protein sequence: CASSDRLGTEAFF.

This clonotype was detected ten times or more. The CDR3 DNA is TGTGCCAGCAGCTTACGGGGGGGTGCCGTCCATGAGCAGTTCTTC. Translating gives CASSLRGGAVHEQFF. The V call is TRBV13, the J call TRBJ2-1; TRBD2 matches at 8 bases. This CDR3 is 15 amino acids long. J was trimmed by 8 bases and V by 2 bases; bases with no gene match: 8. The V gene's germline CDR1 is PRHDT and CDR2 FYEKMQ (reference sequence).

Note on this clonotype: At one of its ends the junction is not consistent with the germline gene, which may arise from a read error. The chain employs TRBV11-2 and TRBJ1-2; TRBD1 might be the D (5 bases). The germline V gene encodes CDR1 SGHAT and CDR2 FQNNGV. The CDR3 has 17 residues. Here the CDR3 DNA reads TGTGCCAGCAGCCCCACAGATAAGGGGTTCACTAACGATGGCTACACCTTC. It codes for CASSPTDKGFTNDGYTF.

The sample holds many counts of this clonotype. V usage is TRBV12-5 and J usage is TRBJ2-1, with D perhaps TRBD2 (5 bases). The germline gives CDR1 LGHNT, CDR2 FRNRAP. The V end lost 0 bases, the J end lost 7 bases, and 25 bases lay between the germline ends. This CDR3 comprises 19 residues. This CDR3 reads CASGLVATEVDRGMNEQFF. The CDR3 nucleotides read TGTGCTAGTGGTTTGGTGGCTACCGAAGTGGACCGGGGTATGAATGAGCAGTTCTTC. The variable domain in full, completed from reference TRBV12-5 and TRBJ2-1, reads DARVTQTPRHKVTEMGQEVTMRCQPILGHNTVFWYRQTMMQGLELLAYFRNRAPLDDSGMPKDRFSAEMPDATLATLKIQPSEPRDSAVYFCASGLVATEVDRGMNEQFFGPGTRLTVL.

This clonotype was seen repeatedly, ten times or more. The DNA of the CDR3 is TGTGCCACCAGTGATCCCGGACAGCCCCAGCATTTT. Residues: CATSDPGQPQHF. V is TRBV24-1 and J is TRBJ1-5; D remains unclear. The CDR3 has 12 residues. Deletions cut 3 bases from V and 7 bases from J, with 6 bases between. Looked up from germline, CDR1 is KGHDR and CDR2 is SFDVKD.

V is TRBV20-1 and J is TRBJ2-2, with a weak D call TRBD1 (6 bases). The germline gives CDR1 DFQATT, CDR2 SNEGSKA (reference sequence). CDR3 size: 18 residues. Trimming cost V 3 bases and J 0 bases, with 20 bases left between them. CDR3 protein: CSASLAGQRYTNTGELFF. The CDR3 DNA follows: TGCAGTGCTAGTCTCGCTGGACAGCGCTACACGAACACCGGGGAGCTGTTTTTT.

This clonotype was picked up a small number of times. The V and J genes are TRBV2 and TRBJ2-3, with 12 positions matching TRBD2. Trimming removed 6 bases from V and 1 base from J; junction bases left unmatched: 5. The CDR3 has 16 residues. Per the germline V gene, CDR1 is SNHLY and CDR2 is FYNNEI. For the CDR3, the DNA is TGTGCCAGCAGAGCTCGGACTAGCGGGGGCACAGATACGCAGTATTTT. Encoded protein: CASRARTSGGTDTQYF.

This clonotype was counted ten times or more. CDR3 protein: CAISEPTGWAQDTQYF. CDR3 DNA sequence: TGTGCCATCAGTGAGCCGACAGGATGGGCACAAGATACGCAGTATTTT. The rearrangement joins TRBV10-3 to TRBJ2-3, with a weak D call TRBD1 (6 bases). V shed 2 bases and J shed 5 bases, with 17 bases lying between them. Germline V gene data show CDR1 as ENHRY and CDR2 as SYGVKD. The CDR3 totals 16 residues.

The gene calls are TRBV27 and TRBJ2-7; D remains ambiguous. In germline, CDR1 is MNHEY, CDR2 SMNVEV (reference sequence). V lost 5 bases and J 2 bases, leaving 13 bases between the germline ends. This CDR3 contains 14 residues. CDR3 loop: CASSPPAKPYEQYF. As DNA, the CDR3 is TGTGCCAGCAGTCCCCCCGCTAAACCCTACGAGCAGTACTTC.

This clonotype was found many times. The chain joins TRBV20-1 to TRBJ1-4; no clear D gene. Trimming left V 3 bases short and J 7 bases short, with 9 bases between. The CDR3 spans 12 residues. Germline values: CDR1 DFQATT, CDR2 SNEGSKA (reference sequence). This chain's CDR3 is CSASSGFEKLFF. CDR3 in DNA: TGCAGTGCTAGCTCGGGGTTTGAAAAACTGTTTTTT.

The V and J genes are TRBV12-3 or TRBV12-4 and TRBJ2-1; TRBD1 matches at 9 bases. There are 16 residues in the CDR3. Trimming cost V 5 bases and J 3 bases; bases outside gene matches: 8. The CDR3 sequence: CASSGGGQGNYNEQFF. The DNA of the CDR3 is TGTGCCAGCAGTGGGGGGGGACAGGGTAACTACAATGAGCAGTTCTTC.

This clonotype was counted at least ten times. This chain connects TRBV4-3 to TRBJ2-7; D gene unclear. Trimming took 3 bases from V and 1 from J, leaving 10 bases between them. Germline V gives CDR1 LGHNA, CDR2 YSLEER. The CDR3 sequence is 14 residues long. CDR3 in DNA: TGCGCCAGCAGCCACAGTATTGCGTCCTACGAGCAGTACTTC. Amino acids: CASSHSIASYEQYF.

The chain carries TRBV7-6 and TRBJ2-5; D may be TRBD2 (6 bases). CDR1 SGHVS and CDR2 FNYEAQ come from the germline V gene. Between the trimmed V and J ends, which lost 3 bases and 5 bases, there was a span of 16 bases. The CDR3 is 15 residues long. The CDR3 nucleotides read TGTGCCAGCAGCTTCATTCCCGCAGGAGGGGAGACCCAGTACTTC. Its protein product is CASSFIPAGGETQYF.

V is TRBV20-1 and J is TRBJ2-3, with 15 bases aligning to TRBD2. The V gene's germline CDR1 is DFQATT and CDR2 SNEGSKA (reference sequence). This CDR3 spans 18 amino acids. Trimming cost V 3 bases and J 2 bases; bases outside gene matches: 9. CDR3 region: CSASRTSGGAASTDTQYF. DNA for the CDR3: TGCAGTGCTAGTAGGACTAGCGGGGGGGCAGCATCCACAGATACGCAGTATTTT.